These 19 T cell receptor beta chains originate from one sample sequenced in a study of a mutant IDH1 vaccine in newly diagnosed glioma. Here immunoSEQ multiplex PCR was the method, and the copy in TCRdb shows in-frame clones only, minus some. The sample lists tens of thousands of clones, approximately 82% occurring once. Time point specified: week 5, during vaccination. A single vaccine dose contained 300 ug of mutant IDH1 20-mer peptide, and topical imiquimod was used with it. Antigens of these TCRs are unknown. Sample: PBMCs, taken from a glioma patient whose treatment included an IDH1 peptide vaccine. The receptors stem from a woman between 18 and 29 years old with glioma. Some clones in this sample may be carry-over from other donors' samples.

This sequence joins TRBV7-9 and TRBJ2-3; D may be TRBD1 (6 bases). Germline V gene lookup returns CDR1 SEHNR and CDR2 FQNEAQ (reference sequence). The CDR3 loop spans 16 amino acids. Trimming removed 5 bases from V and 2 bases from J, with 17 bases in between. This chain's CDR3 is CASSPRQGYSTDTQYF. The CDR3 DNA follows: TGTGCCAGCAGCCCCCGGCAGGGGTATTCCACAGATACGCAGTATTTT.

The chain uses TRBV6-6 and TRBJ1-4; D not certain. Germline CDR1 MNHNY, CDR2 SVGAGI (reference sequence). The V and J ends lost 4 bases and 0 bases respectively, with 9 bases between them. CDR3 length equals 15 residues. Here the CDR3 DNA reads TGTGCCAGCAGTTCAATAGTTGCAACTAATGAAAAACTGTTTTTT. Translation gives CASSSIVATNEKLFF.

The chain combines TRBV9 with TRBJ1-1; the match to TRBD1 covers 7 bases. Germline V lookup: CDR1 SGDLS, CDR2 YYNGEE. V shed 5 bases and J 6 bases; nucleotides not matched to a gene: 22. This CDR3 has 18 amino acids. The CDR3 region has the DNA TGTGCCAGCAGTGGGCAAGTGAGGGGAACAGGGGCCGGAGCTGAAGCTTTCTTT. As protein: CASSGQVRGTGAGAEAFF. Full variable domain (missing parts from reference TRBV9 and TRBJ1-1): DSGVTQTPKHLITATGQRVTLRCSPRSGDLSVYWYQQSLDQGLQFLIQYYNGEERAKGNILERFSAQQFPDLHSELNLSSLELGDSALYFCASSGQVRGTGAGAEAFFGQGTRLTVV.

The rearrangement links TRBV5-4 to TRBJ1-5; TRBD1 is a possible D gene (5 bases). Germline V gene sequence: CDR1 SGHNT, CDR2 YYREEE (reference sequence). CDR3 length equals 14 residues. Between the trimmed V and J ends, which lost 5 bases and 6 bases, there was a span of 15 bases. The chain's CDR3 is CASSNQGWSQPQHF. The CDR3 bases are TGTGCCAGCAGTAACCAGGGTTGGAGTCAGCCCCAGCATTTT.

The chain joins TRBV19 to TRBJ1-5, with D possibly being TRBD1 (6 bases). Germline-derived CDR1 and CDR2 are LNHDA and SQIVND (reference sequence). CDR3 length: 19 residues. The germline V and J ends were trimmed by 3 bases and 0 bases, with 21 bases remaining between them. The CDR3 spells CASSIPGDRRTISNQPQHF. In nucleotides, the CDR3 is TGTGCCAGTAGTATTCCAGGAGACAGGAGAACTATTAGCAATCAGCCCCAGCATTTT.

The J gene is TRBJ1-1, the V gene TRBV29-1, with 7 bases aligning to TRBD1. The CDR3 covers 14 residues. Trimming at V came to 4 bases and at J to 3 bases, leaving 8 bases not matched to a gene. Germline CDR1 and CDR2: SQVTM and ANQGSEA. The CDR3 coding sequence is TGCAGCGTTGGTACAGGGGAAAGGGACACTGAAGCTTTCTTT. Its translation is CSVGTGERDTEAFF.

V gene TRBV5-1 combines with J gene TRBJ1-1; TRBD1 agrees at 7 bases. This CDR3 has 16 amino acids. V was pared by 4 bases and J by 4 bases, with 13 bases of the junction left unmatched. Germline CDR1 SGHRS, CDR2 YFSETQ. The CDR3 coding sequence is TGCGCCAGCAGCGGAGTTCGACAGGGAAAAGGCACTGAAGCTTTCTTT. This encodes CASSGVRQGKGTEAFF. Filled out from reference TRBV5-1 and TRBJ1-1, the complete variable domain reads KAGVTQTPRYLIKTRGQQVTLSCSPISGHRSVSWYQQTPGQGLQFLFEYFSETQRNKGNFPGRFSGRQFSNSRSEMNVSTLELGDSALYLCASSGVRQGKGTEAFFGQGTRLTVV.

The V and J genes are TRBV27 and TRBJ2-5; the D gene could be TRBD1 or TRBD2 (5 bases each). The J call may be wrong; the DNA end is better matched by TRBJ2-7. The CDR3 loop spans 13 amino acids. Germline V gives CDR1 MNHEY, CDR2 SMNVEV (reference sequence). The CDR3 coding sequence is TGTGCCAGCGGCCCCGGGAAGGGGTACGAGCAGTACTTC. Amino acid sequence: CASGPGKGYEQYF.

The rearrangement links TRBV9 to TRBJ2-5, with a weak D call TRBD2 (6 bases). The CDR3 sequence is 16 residues long. CDR1 SGDLS and CDR2 YYNGEE come from the germline V gene. Trimming removed 2 bases at V and 1 base at J, with 15 bases between. In DNA, the CDR3 is TGTGCCAGCAGCGTCGAGGAGGGTAGGGGCCAAGAGACCCAGTACTTC. Translated, it gives CASSVEEGRGQETQYF.

The chain links TRBV18 to TRBJ2-2, with D maybe TRBD2 (6 bases). The CDR3 runs 16 residues. Germline-derived CDR1 and CDR2 are KGHSH and LQKENI. V lost 3 bases and J 4 bases, leaving 15 bases between the germline ends. CDR3 coding DNA: TGTGCCAGCTCACCCCCGGGACTGGCTACCACCGGGGAGCTGTTTTTT. It encodes CASSPPGLATTGELFF.

The chain uses TRBV5-1 and TRBJ2-5, with 9 bases aligning to TRBD2. There are 15 residues in the CDR3. Per the germline V gene, CDR1 is SGHRS and CDR2 is YFSETQ. After removal of 3 bases from V and 5 bases from J, the junction contained 8 bases not matched to a gene. The CDR3 spells CASSSLAGKRETQYF. In DNA, the CDR3 is TGCGCCAGCAGCTCTCTAGCGGGAAAACGGGAGACCCAGTACTTC.

The chain carries TRBV6-6 and TRBJ1-1; TRBD1 matches at 11 bases. The CDR3 is made up of 16 amino acids. V gave up 2 bases and J gave up 7 bases; unmatched junction bases: 9. CDR1 is MNHNY and CDR2 is SVGAGI in the germline V gene (reference sequence). DNA for the CDR3: TGTGCCAGCAGTTACATAAAGGGACAGGGGGGGATTGAAGCTTTCTTT. Its protein product is CASSYIKGQGGIEAFF.

This clone was counted a few times. This chain joins TRBV10-1 and TRBJ1-2, with D maybe TRBD1 (6 bases). CDR1 is WNHNN and CDR2 is SYGVQD in the germline V gene (reference sequence). Between the trimmed V and J ends, which lost 3 bases and 7 bases, there was a span of 18 bases. The CDR3 is made up of 15 amino acids. CDR3 DNA: TGCGCCAGCAGTGACTCTCCGGGACACCCTCTTGGCTACACCTTC. Translated, it gives CASSDSPGHPLGYTF.

The chain carries TRBV6-5 and TRBJ2-2; possibly TRBD2 for D (5 bases). With 6 bases removed from V and 0 bases from J, the gap between germline ends came to 8 bases. Germline values: CDR1 MNHEY, CDR2 SVGAGI. The CDR3 runs 14 residues. CDR3 loop: CASRGLTNTGELFF. DNA for the CDR3: TGTGCCAGCAGAGGACTTACGAACACCGGGGAGCTGTTTTTT.

A word on this clone: A read error is likely, as this CDR3 ends without the conserved phenylalanine or tryptophan. This chain connects TRBV30 to TRBJ1-1; TRBD1 is a possible D gene (5 bases). Germline CDR1 and CDR2: GTSNPN and SVGIG (reference sequence). The CDR3 has 13 residues. Between the trimmed V and J ends, which lost 4 bases and 5 bases, there was a span of 14 bases. CDR3 sequence: CAWTGTLRTEAFS. CDR3 in DNA: TGTGCCTGGACGGGGACCCTGCGGACTGAAGCTTTCTCT.

The chain combines TRBV5-1 with TRBJ1-3, with a possible D match to TRBD1 (6 bases). The CDR3 has 16 amino acids. The V end lost 2 bases, the J end lost 8 bases, and 20 bases lay between the germline ends. CDR1 is SGHRS, CDR2 YFSETQ, per germline. The CDR3 protein is CASSFGWDTAGDTIYF. For the CDR3, the DNA is TGCGCCAGCAGCTTTGGTTGGGACACCGCAGGAGACACCATATATTTT.

V is TRBV5-1 and J is TRBJ2-7; weak D call: TRBD2 (7 bases). Germline CDR1 and CDR2: SGHRS and YFSETQ. Trimming left V 6 bases short and J 2 bases short, with 24 bases between. CDR3 length: 17 residues. As DNA, the CDR3 is TGCGCCAGCAAAATCGAGAGGCCCCGGCGGGGGCCCTACGAGCAGTACTTC. This codes for CASKIERPRRGPYEQYF.

DNA for the CDR3: TGTGCCAGCAGCCTTTTACCAAACGGACAGCCAGAAGCTTTCTTT. Translation: CASSLLPNGQPEAFF. The chain recombines TRBV7-3 with TRBJ1-1, with D perhaps TRBD1 (6 bases). Germline V gene data show CDR1 as SGHTA and CDR2 as FQGTGA. The CDR3 extends over 15 amino acids. V lost 5 bases to trimming and J lost 8 bases, with 21 bases between them.

The chain couples TRBV9 to TRBJ1-1; 8 nucleotides line up with TRBD1. CDR3 length: 13 residues. V gave up 5 bases and J gave up 7 bases; unmatched junction bases: 7. The V gene's germline CDR1 is SGDLS and CDR2 YYNGEE. The CDR3: CASSEQGAGEAFF. DNA of the CDR3: TGTGCCAGCAGTGAGCAGGGGGCGGGTGAAGCTTTCTTT.